A selection of T cell receptor beta chains follows, all from one sample in a study of cytomegalovirus exposure and HLA in healthy donors. TCRdb's copy holds only in-frame clones and misses some; the assay was immunoSEQ multiplex PCR. The sample consists of under 200,000 clones, around 80% of them appearing once. The sample comprised PBMCs. These receptors all stem from a woman between 40 and 50 years old in good health and CMV-seronegative. CDR3s include the opening cysteine and the closing phenylalanine or tryptophan. A D gene is named only where the DNA matches it firmly. A clone size is listed for some rows: how often the clone was seen (once, few, many), or a class if it is expanded.

CDR3 protein | CDR3 DNA | clone size | J gene | D gene | V gene
CASSISGTALNSPLHF | TGTGCCAGCAGTATCTCCGGGACAGCACTTAATTCACCCCTCCACTTT | - | TRBJ1-6 | TRBD1 | TRBV27
CASRPQGGRAAEKLFF | TGCGCCAGCAGACCACAGGGGGGGCGGGCGGCGGAAAAACTGTTTTTT | - | TRBJ1-4 | TRBD1 | TRBV5-1
CASTLDRSEAFF | TGTGCCAGCACCCTGGACAGGTCTGAAGCTTTCTTT | - | TRBJ1-1 | TRBD1 | TRBV2
CASSENQNQPQHF | TGTGCCAGCAGTGAAAACCAGAATCAGCCCCAGCATTTT | few | TRBJ1-5 | - | TRBV2
CASRLTGTGAEAFF | TGTGCCAGCAGATTAACCGGGACAGGGGCCGAAGCTTTCTTT | - | TRBJ1-1 | TRBD1 | TRBV7-9
CASSLKLAGEQFF | TGTGCTAGCAGCTTAAAACTAGCGGGAGAGCAGTTCTTC | - | TRBJ2-1 | TRBD2 | TRBV7-7
CASSQDLRTSAYNEQFF | TGCGCCAGCAGCCAAGACCTACGGACTAGCGCTTACAATGAGCAGTTCTTC | few | TRBJ2-1 | TRBD2 | TRBV4-3
CSVEDPTSGTYNEQFF | TGCAGCGTTGAAGACCCTACTAGCGGTACCTACAATGAGCAGTTCTTC | - | TRBJ2-1 | TRBD2 | TRBV29-1
CASGRTLQETQYF | TGTGCTAGTGGCCGGACTCTACAAGAGACCCAGTACTTC | - | TRBJ2-5 | - | TRBV12-5
CASSSQGASGYTF | TGTGCCAGCAGCAGCCAGGGGGCAAGTGGCTACACCTTC | few | TRBJ1-2 | - | TRBV21-1
CASSGQGNTGELFF | TGTGCCAGCAGTGGGCAGGGAAACACCGGGGAGCTGTTTTTT | - | TRBJ2-2 | - | TRBV6-4
CASSPGGQSNSPLHF | TGTGCCAGCAGCCCGGGGGGCCAGTCTAATTCACCCCTCCACTTT | - | TRBJ1-6 | - | TRBV6-1
CASGGTGDDQPQHF | TGTGCCAGCGGCGGGACAGGTGATGATCAGCCCCAGCATTTT | few | TRBJ1-5 | TRBD1 | TRBV2
CASSSTGGRLQYF | TGTGCCAGCAGTTCCACCGGGGGACGGCTCCAGTACTTC | - | TRBJ2-5 | - | TRBV6-5
CASSVNSGGRPEQFF | TGTGCCAGCAGCGTTAATTCGGGAGGTAGACCTGAGCAGTTCTTC | - | TRBJ2-1 | TRBD2 | TRBV7-6
CASSLGRGTVAEAFF | TGTGCCAGCAGTTTAGGTAGAGGGACAGTGGCTGAAGCTTTCTTT | - | TRBJ1-1 | TRBD1 | TRBV28
CASTPGVGNTIYF | TGTGCCAGCACCCCGGGGGTGGGAAACACCATATATTTT | - | TRBJ1-3 | - | TRBV28
CASSVGQGINQPQHF | TGTGCCAGCAGCGTCGGACAGGGAATTAATCAGCCCCAGCATTTT | once | TRBJ1-5 | TRBD1 | TRBV9
CASRIFNYGYTF | TGTGCCAGCAGAATATTTAACTATGGCTACACCTTC | - | TRBJ1-2 | - | TRBV2
CASSPLRRVGSYEQYF | TGTGCCAGCAGCCCCCTCAGGCGGGTTGGCAGCTACGAGCAGTACTTC | - | TRBJ2-7 | - | TRBV11-2
CASSQDRGAFF | TGCGCCAGCAGCCAAGATCGAGGGGCTTTCTTT | - | TRBJ1-1 | - | TRBV4-1
CTSRTRGKIDEQYF | TGTACCAGCAGGACAAGGGGGAAAATCGACGAGCAGTACTTC | once | TRBJ2-7 | - | TRBV6-6
CASSSGLTYEQYF | TGTGCCAGCAGTTCGGGACTTACCTACGAGCAGTACTTC | few | TRBJ2-7 | - | TRBV27
CASRRLVLDTQYF | TGTGCCAGTCGACGACTAGTTCTAGATACGCAGTATTTT | once | TRBJ2-3 | - | TRBV7-9
CAISELRLAGGNNEQFF | TGTGCCATCAGTGAGTTGAGGCTAGCGGGGGGGAACAATGAGCAGTTCTTC | - | TRBJ2-1 | TRBD2 | TRBV10-3
CASRSGGFSNQPQHF | TGTGCCAGCAGATCCGGGGGGTTTAGCAATCAGCCCCAGCATTTT | - | TRBJ1-5 | - | TRBV7-2
CASSWTGGYGDTQYF | TGTGCCAGCAGCTGGACAGGGGGCTATGGGGATACGCAGTATTTT | - | TRBJ2-3 | TRBD1 | TRBV7-2
CSVDSATEAFF | TGCAGCGTTGACAGTGCCACTGAAGCTTTCTTT | few | TRBJ1-1 | - | TRBV29-1
CASSFGYTGAEQYF | TGCGCCAGCAGCTTCGGTTATACAGGGGCCGAGCAGTACTTC | - | TRBJ2-7 | TRBD1 | TRBV5-1
CASSQERRAEREKLFF | TGTGCCAGCAGCCAAGAAAGGAGGGCGGAGCGAGAAAAACTGTTTTTT | - | TRBJ1-4 | - | TRBV4-2
CASSPWDSAVFRELFF | TGTGCCAGCAGCCCCTGGGACTCAGCGGTCTTCCGGGAGCTGTTTTTT | - | TRBJ2-2 | - | TRBV5-6
CASTPSGGANTEAFF | TGTGCCAGCACCCCGAGCGGGGGAGCCAACACTGAAGCTTTCTTT | few | TRBJ1-1 | - | TRBV7-9